This T cell receptor beta chain was documented in a study of T cells in Graves' hyperthyroidism and ophthalmopathy. Study-level findings and limits: Most expanded thyroid clonotypes above 0.001 also appeared in blood. For ophthalmopathy, model prediction preceded onset by a median roughly 6.2 months.

Template material for amplifying TCR beta CDR3 regions consisted of RNA transcripts. HTBI primers drove first-round RT-PCR of the TCR CDR3. TCRdb ran MiXCR on the multiplex PCR reads and lists one entry per CDR3 protein. The sample includes some 700,000 distinct CDR3 sequences, around 15% seen only once; the top ten take 15%. With regard to this clonotype: Its antigen is currently unknown. A much larger clone sits a single nucleotide away, making a read error possible. The CDR3 does not close with the conserved phenylalanine or tryptophan, likely indicating a read error.

Patients showing uncontrolled infection, other autoimmune disease, pregnancy or lactation were ineligible. Extraction of PBMCs used roughly 9.3 ml of fresh peripheral blood. The CDR3 is 17 amino acids. Per germline, CDR1 MNHEY and CDR2 SVGEGT. V was clipped by 6 bases and J by 0 bases, with 15 bases between them. Sample: blood. The clonotype comes from a man in his forties or fifties with Graves' hyperthyroidism. The V gene is TRBV6-2 or TRBV6-3, the J gene TRBJ2-6; perhaps TRBD1 as D (6 bases). CDR3 region: CASRASGTFSGANVLTL. The DNA for the CDR3 is TGTGCCAGCAGAGCATCCGGGACATTCTCTGGGGCCAACGTCCTGACTCTC.